One and the same sample provided the 9 T cell receptor beta chains below, sequenced in a study of blood T cell repertoires in COVID-19. Sequencing used immunoSEQ multiplex PCR; TCRdb keeps in-frame clones, though not all of them. Counted here are a few hundred thousand clones, around 89% occurring once; the ten biggest clones make up roughly 8.3%. The sample was PBMCs or T cells enriched from blood (not recorded which). These receptors all come from a man aged 40-49 years who had recovered from COVID-19.

The chain uses TRBV3-1 (or the pseudogene TRBV3-2) and TRBJ2-2; D may be TRBD1 (6 bases). Germline V gives CDR1 LGHDT, CDR2 YNNKEL (reference sequence). With 1 base removed from V and 2 bases from J, the gap between germline ends came to 11 bases. CDR3 size: 16 residues. The CDR3 here is CASSQVRTVNTGELFF. In nucleotides, the CDR3 is TGTGCCAGCAGCCAAGTGAGGACAGTAAACACCGGGGAGCTGTTTTTT.

CDR3 sequence (DNA): TGTGCCAGCAGACGGACAACTAACTATGGCTACACCTTC. Its translation is CASRRTTNYGYTF. J is TRBJ1-2 and V is TRBV6-5; D possibly corresponds to TRBD1 (5 bases). CDR3 length equals 13 residues. Germline V gene data show CDR1 as MNHEY and CDR2 as SVGAGI. V lost 6 bases, J lost 0 bases, and 8 bases lay in between.

The rearrangement links TRBV4-3 to TRBJ2-2; 9 nucleotides match TRBD2. In germline, CDR1 is LGHNA, CDR2 YSLEER. V dropped 0 bases and J dropped 1; count of bases not matched to a gene: 12. This CDR3 spans 20 amino acids. CDR3 protein: CASSQDRVAGEVLNTGELFF. CDR3 coding DNA: TGCGCCAGCAGCCAAGATAGGGTAGCGGGAGAGGTATTGAACACCGGGGAGCTGTTTTTT.

The table lists this clone with a count of one. The CDR3 DNA reads as TGTGCCAGCAGTGAATATTCAAGACAGGGATCTAATGAAAAACTGTTTTTT. This encodes CASSEYSRQGSNEKLFF. This chain uses TRBV25-1 with TRBJ1-4, with TRBD1 matching 7 bases. This CDR3 is built from 17 residues. Germline CDR1 reads MGHDK; CDR2 reads SYGVNS. V was pared by 0 bases and J by 3 bases, with 7 bases of the junction left unmatched.

The chain carries TRBV6-6 and TRBJ1-1; unclear D gene. This CDR3 has 12 amino acids. The ends were cut back, 5 bases at V and 7 bases at J, with 11 bases in the middle. The germline gives CDR1 MNHNY, CDR2 SVGAGI (reference sequence). The CDR3 reads CASSPIRGEAFF. DNA for the CDR3: TGTGCCAGCAGTCCGATCCGGGGTGAAGCTTTCTTT.

The rearrangement joins TRBV4-1 to TRBJ2-1; 9 bases line up with TRBD2. V shed 0 bases and J 0 bases; nucleotides not matched to a gene: 6. This CDR3 is 18 amino acids long. In germline, CDR1 is MGHRA, CDR2 YSYEKL. The CDR3, as DNA: TGCGCCAGCAGCCAAGAGAGGCCTAGCGGGACCTCCTACAATGAGCAGTTCTTC. Protein product: CASSQERPSGTSYNEQFF.

V is TRBV7-3 and J is TRBJ2-3; TRBD2 agrees at 12 bases. Per the germline V gene, CDR1 is SGHTA and CDR2 is FQGTGA. V gave up 5 bases and J gave up 6 bases; unmatched junction bases: 3. This CDR3 comprises 14 residues. The CDR3 reads CASSLAGGSDTQYF. In DNA form, the CDR3 reads TGTGCCAGCAGCCTAGCGGGAGGGTCGGATACGCAGTATTTT.

This clone was found once. The rearrangement links TRBV6-4 to TRBJ1-2; TRBD1 agrees at 9 bases. The CDR3 loop spans 17 amino acids. V was pared by 6 bases and J by 5 bases, with 16 bases of the junction left unmatched. CDR1 and CDR2 (germline): MRHNA, SNTAGT. CDR3 loop: CASSATAMTGGRYGYTF. The DNA for the CDR3 is TGTGCCAGCAGCGCAACTGCCATGACAGGGGGTCGATATGGCTACACCTTC.

The chain joins TRBV18 to TRBJ2-3; 10 bases are a match to TRBD2. Germline CDR1 is KGHSH and CDR2 is LQKENI. The CDR3 loop spans 17 amino acids. Trimming cost V 5 bases and J 3 bases; bases outside gene matches: 11. The CDR3 DNA follows: TGTGCCAGCTCAGATGATATAGCGGGAGGTTGGACAGATACGCAGTATTTT. Encoded protein: CASSDDIAGGWTDTQYF.